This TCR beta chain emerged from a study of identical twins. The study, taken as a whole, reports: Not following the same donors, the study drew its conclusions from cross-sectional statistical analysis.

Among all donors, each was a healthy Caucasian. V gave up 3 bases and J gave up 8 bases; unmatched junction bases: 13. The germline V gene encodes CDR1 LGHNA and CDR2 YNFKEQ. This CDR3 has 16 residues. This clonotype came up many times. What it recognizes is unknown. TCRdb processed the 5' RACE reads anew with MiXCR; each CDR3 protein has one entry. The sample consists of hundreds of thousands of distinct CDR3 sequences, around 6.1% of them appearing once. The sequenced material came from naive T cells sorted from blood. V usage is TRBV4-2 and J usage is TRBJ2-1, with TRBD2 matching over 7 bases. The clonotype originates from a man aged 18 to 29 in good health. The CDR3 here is CASSHLGREVTDEQFF. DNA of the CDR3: TGTGCCAGCAGCCATCTCGGACGGGAGGTTACGGATGAGCAGTTCTTC.